This T cell receptor beta chain appears in the sequencing data of a study of cytomegalovirus exposure and HLA in healthy donors (dated by TCRdb to 2016 to 2017). About the full investigation: According to an earlier analysis of 587 of the donors, about 179 million T cells yielded over 100 million unique TCR beta sequences and approximately 280 Gb of sequence data. Among the roughly 370 genotyped donors, around 79% belonged to the genetic ancestry cluster associated with self-reported Caucasian donors. A later genetic analysis took genome-wide SNP genotypes for about 55% of the 666 donors and used that subset as a discovery cohort. In a later analysis, previously published TCR beta repertoires from about 640 donors were re-analyzed and high-resolution HLA genotyping was added so that TCR occurrence patterns could be studied. Rather than using new phenotypic data, the later analysis identified candidate immune exposures from TCR beta sequences and from how often those sequences occurred across donors. An early release covering roughly 600 HLA-typed donors comprised about 320 gigabases of sequencing data and roughly 86 million unique TCR sequences. Across 300 to 400 genotyped donors of the cohort, an average of about 250,000 unique TCR beta nucleotide sequences per donor were sequenced, and roughly 18% of those sequences were non-productive. A handful of DR-DQ haplotypes were handled as single units for association and clustering because linkage in the cohort was strong. An earlier analysis of 450 to 750 of the donors used high-throughput TCR beta sequencing to judge whether each TCR beta V gene segment behaved as functional or pseudogenic. The study combined high-throughput TCR immunosequencing, statistical association of individual TCRs with disease status, and machine learning to predict cytomegalovirus infection status. The study aimed to test whether cataloging public T cell receptors could reveal signatures of past pathogen exposure. The number of donors typed differed by locus, with 629-630 for A, B, C, DRB1 and DQB1, more than 500 for DQA1, about 610 for DPA1, and some 470 for DPB1. Both class I and class II loci were covered by HLA typing, at four-digit resolution. Donor age, sex, ethnicity and CMV serostatus were compiled alongside the repertoire data. A separate validation cohort of about 110 different subjects was used in addition to the roughly 640-subject first cohort. The study profiled the T cell repertoires of under 700 subjects by immunosequencing and related them to cytomegalovirus serostatus. Every discovery cohort repertoire had been produced on one sequencing platform.

The cohort consisted of some 670 healthy bone marrow donors. At the time of sampling, every cohort member was nominally healthy, though immune exposures that went unrecorded were likely present. The donor was CMV seronegative and belonged to the group of around 400 seronegative cohort members. A peripheral blood sample was collected from each donor, and TCR beta sequencing was performed on peripheral blood mononuclear cells. Genomic DNA extraction from the blood cell samples was performed with the Qiagen DNeasy Blood Extraction Kit. Concerning this clone: Its antigen remains unidentified. No much larger clone is present one base from it, and per-base qualities are unavailable.

CDR1 SGHKS and CDR2 YYEKEE were looked up in the germline V gene (reference sequence). The V end loses 3 bases and the J end loses 7 bases, and a stretch of 10 bases separates them. The CDR3, from cysteine to phenylalanine, totals 13 residues. The read is trimmed to its CDR3 DNA, 39 bases read in frame from base 1. The method was the immunoSEQ multiplex PCR assay. The multiplex PCR relied on a mix of 60 forward primers for TCR Vbeta segments and 13 reverse primers for TCR Jbeta segments. Amplification of the CDR3 region of rearranged TCR beta genes was performed with a multiplex PCR assay on genomic DNA. The amplified TCR beta libraries were sequenced on the Illumina HiSeq System as 87-base-pair reads. The original methods were these. A later analysis counted approximately 74 million unique TCR beta chains across the 640 or so repertoires, and approximately 11 million of these chains were shared by at least two donors. A nearest-neighbor algorithm error-corrected the raw reads and collapsed the reads into unique sequences, merging closely related sequences to remove PCR and sequencing errors. V, D and J gene segments were assigned by aligning CDR3 sequences to IMGT reference sequences. For a sequence to be retained, at least a six-nucleotide match to both a V gene segment and a J gene segment was required. A rearrangement counted as productive if the CDR3 had no stop codons and remained in frame with V and J, and every other rearrangement counted as non-productive. CDR3 was defined according to IMGT convention as the region running from the second conserved V-encoded cysteine to the conserved J-encoded phenylalanine. The earlier analysis of around 640 of the donors excluded sequences that lacked an unambiguous match to a single V gene segment. In an earlier analysis of roughly 500 of the donors, V segments were called functional above 56.7% productive rearrangements and were called segregating when the between-donor standard deviation exceeded 5%. A statistical classification framework was built to diagnose cytomegalovirus status from the catalog of TCR beta chain sequences. V and J gene assignment, in a later analysis, came from comparing TCR nucleotide sequences with IMGT/GENE-DB human TR gene sequences. A later analysis assigned CDR3 sequences and most-parsimonious VDJ recombination scenarios with the TCRdist pipeline. In a later analysis, each TCR beta chain was defined by its CDR3 amino acid sequence together with its V-gene family, and reads lacking a unique V-gene family were excluded. As a way to deal with suspected cross-contamination and a sequencing artifact, a later analysis dropped more than 500 nucleotide sequences that were highly shared and had low generation probability. A later analysis calculated a clonal expansion index for each public chain from normalized within-repertoire ranks of inferred template counts. A later analysis computed generation probabilities with a VDJ recombination model fitted to out-of-frame rearrangements, and checked the results against IGoR. Hypergeometric tests were used in a later analysis to score TCR-TCR, TCR-HLA and TCR-CMV co-occurrence, with a repertoire-size bias correction applied to the TCR pairs. In a later analysis, false discovery rates were estimated by permuting HLA or CMV assignments 20 times. In a later analysis, co-occurring TCRs were grouped with DBSCAN, and TCRdist sequence similarity was added when clustering was performed within HLA-allele-positive subsets. Repertoires with fewer than 30,000 or more than 120,000 public chains, plus five repertoires with anomalous nucleotide sharing, were excluded from co-occurrence clustering. TCRdb's version of the immuneACCESS table is confined to in-frame rearrangements and falls short of the full clone set. An unresolved V gene accounts for under half of the shortfall where checked; the remainder is of unknown origin. V, J and clone size were drawn from that table, and D and trimming were deduced from the DNA. This sample gives 200,000 to 250,000 clones in total; over 65% of them show up just once. Approximately 3% of the sample is in the top ten clones.

Summary of the overall study and its limitations: Seventeen rarely observed V segments, including chromosome 9 orphons, were excluded from the earlier analysis of just under 600 of the donors because counts were too low. A later analysis associated roughly 17,000 TCR beta sequences with specific HLA alleles at a false discovery rate of 0.05. A cluster of highly shared sequence variants was judged likely to represent a technical artifact of the sequencing pipeline. Most TCR sequences were seen in very few donors, while some public TCRs were found in many individuals. In a later analysis, TCR association rates were found to vary across HLA loci, with the most associated TCRs seen for DRB1 alleles and the fewest for HLA-C alleles. An association between a missense DCLRE1C variant and V-gene and J-gene trimming of TCR beta chains was found in a later genetic analysis and replicated in an independent cohort. The cohort was sequenced for TCR beta chains only, and without alpha or paired-chain data the features that could be detected were limited. Because HLA typing was missing for some donors at each locus, association tests included only the typed subset. CMV serostatus was the only immune exposure information available for the cohort. In a later genetic analysis, fewer N-insertions in productive TCRs were reported among donors in an Asian-associated ancestry cluster than the approximately 630-donor mean. Correlated functional status among segregating V segments might reflect linkage disequilibrium, but an unknown experimental factor could not be ruled out. A few of the identified cytomegalovirus-associated TCR beta chains were confirmed in vitro to be specific for cytomegalovirus antigens. Several of the top co-occurrence clusters appeared to be linked to parvovirus B19, influenza, CMV and Epstein-Barr virus, according to a later analysis. In an earlier analysis of a few hundred of the donors, most TCR beta V segments were observed in productive rearrangements about 87% or about 30% of the time, broadly matching IMGT annotations. A further reported finding was that TCR beta sequences accurately predicted the HLA-A and HLA-B alleles for most subjects in the first cohort. Roughly uniform sequencing depth across donors was assumed in presence/absence analyses, although this assumption may not hold. When HLA alleles, especially DR and DQ, strongly co-occurred, attributing TCR associations to individual alleles was difficult. According to a later analysis, most CMV-associated TCR beta chains appeared to be HLA-restricted, and the HLA associations seemed to be driven largely by CMV exposure. It was suggested by the authors that the approach could potentially be generalized to other disease states and immunological phenotypes. A total of fewer than 200 TCR beta chains were listed by the study as associated with cytomegalovirus. In both the original and validation cohorts, the classifier was reported to diagnose cytomegalovirus status with high specificity and sensitivity. Because the 87-base-pair reads could not distinguish some IMGT-functional V segments, including TRBV6-2 and TRBV6-3, those segments were excluded. Compared with equally common non-associated chains, HLA-associated TCR beta chains in a later analysis were more clonally expanded and had lower generation probabilities.

The source material was PBMCs. The chain uses TRBV5-5 and TRBJ1-4, with no reliable assignment of the D segment. The sequence was collected from a woman aged 30 to 39 in good health and CMV-seronegative. For the CDR3, the sequence is CASSWWGAEKLFF. Here is the DNA: TGTGCCAGCAGCTGGTGGGGAGCTGAAAAACTGTTTTTT.